This T cell receptor (beta chain) emerged from a study of radiation and T cells in renal cell carcinoma. Overall study: Nephrectomy followed 15 Gy stereotactic body radiation by 4 weeks.

Time point described: baseline pretreatment blood. Specified treatment: 15 Gy SBRT to primary tumor, nephrectomy 4 weeks later. This renal cell carcinoma was of the clear cell type. The study's findings and limits: Baseline intratumoral clonotype presence is unknown without pretreatment biopsies.

The V gene end was trimmed by 1 base and the J gene end by 4 bases; junction bases not matched to a gene: 6. Germline CDR1 reads MNHNY; CDR2 reads SVGAGI (reference sequence). The CDR3 runs to 16 residues. Comments on this clone: The target antigen is unknown.

The table came from immunoSEQ multiplex PCR; TCRdb's copy has only in-frame clones and leaves some out. Among about 130,000 clones listed, about 88% were seen once. This sample comprised blood, obtained from a patient whose treatment included radiotherapy and nephrectomy. This clonotype was sampled from a woman aged 45-59 years with renal cell carcinoma. This sequence joins TRBV6-6 and TRBJ2-2; TRBD2 matches 7 bases. CDR3 loop: CASSYYSSGTTGELFF. The CDR3 DNA sequence: TGTGCCAGCAGTTACTATTCCAGCGGGACCACCGGGGAGCTGTTTTTT.